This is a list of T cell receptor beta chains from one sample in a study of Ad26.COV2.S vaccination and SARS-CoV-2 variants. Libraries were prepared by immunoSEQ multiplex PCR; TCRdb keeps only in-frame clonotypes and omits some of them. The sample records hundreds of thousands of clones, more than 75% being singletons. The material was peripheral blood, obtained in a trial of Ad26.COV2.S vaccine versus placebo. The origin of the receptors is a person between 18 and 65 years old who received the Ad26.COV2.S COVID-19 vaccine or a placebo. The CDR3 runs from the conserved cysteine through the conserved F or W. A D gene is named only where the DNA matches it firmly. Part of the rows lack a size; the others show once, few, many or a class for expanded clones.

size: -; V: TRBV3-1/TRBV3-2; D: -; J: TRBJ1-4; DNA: TGTGCCAGCAGCCAGGGTGAAAAACTGTTTTTT; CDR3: CASSQGEKLFF
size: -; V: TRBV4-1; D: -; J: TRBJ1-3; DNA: TGCGCCAGCAGCCGAGTTCCAGATGGAAACTCTGGAAACACCATATATTTT; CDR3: CASSRVPDGNSGNTIYF
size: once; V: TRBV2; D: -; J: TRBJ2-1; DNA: TGTGCCAGCAGGGCGTTGGCGGAATACAATGAGCAGTTCTTC; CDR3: CASRALAEYNEQFF
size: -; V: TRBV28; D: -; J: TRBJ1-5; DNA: TGTGCCAGCAGTTTTGGTAGTCAGCCCCAGCATTTT; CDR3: CASSFGSQPQHF
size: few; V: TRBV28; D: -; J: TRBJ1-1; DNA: TGTGCCAGCAGTTACCTTGAAGGGCAGTCCATGAACACTGAAGCTTTCTTT; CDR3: CASSYLEGQSMNTEAFF
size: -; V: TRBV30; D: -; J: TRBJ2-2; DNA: TGTGCCTGGTCGGGACTGACCCACGGGGAGCTGTTTTTT; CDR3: CAWSGLTHGELFF
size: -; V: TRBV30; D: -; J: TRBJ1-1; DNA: TGTGCCTGGAGTGGGGGTCGGCGGACAGCCCGGGTGAACACTGAAGCTTTCTTT; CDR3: CAWSGGRRTARVNTEAFF
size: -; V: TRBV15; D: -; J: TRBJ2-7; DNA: TGTGCCACCAGCAGAAGAATGGAACGCGACGAGCAGTACTTC; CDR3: CATSRRMERDEQYF
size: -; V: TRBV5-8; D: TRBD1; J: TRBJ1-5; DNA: TGTGCCAGCAGCTTGTCAGGGGGCCTTAGCAATCAGCCCCAGCATTTT; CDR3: CASSLSGGLSNQPQHF
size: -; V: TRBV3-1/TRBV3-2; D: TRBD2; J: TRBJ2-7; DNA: TGTGCCAGCAGCGCCAGCTCCGGGACTAGCGGGCTCTACGAGCAGTACTTC; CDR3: CASSASSGTSGLYEQYF
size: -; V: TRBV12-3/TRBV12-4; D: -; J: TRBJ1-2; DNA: TGTGCCAGCACCGCGGGAGCTTATGGCTACACCTTC; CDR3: CASTAGAYGYTF
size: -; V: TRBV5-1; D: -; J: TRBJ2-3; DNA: TGCGCCAGCAGCTCGGGTCTGTTACTGACAGATACGCAGTATTTT; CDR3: CASSSGLLLTDTQYF
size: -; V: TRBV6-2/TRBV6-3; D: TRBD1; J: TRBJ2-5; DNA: TGTGCCAGCAGTTACATCGGGACAGGGGCAGAGACCCAGTACTTC; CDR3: CASSYIGTGAETQYF
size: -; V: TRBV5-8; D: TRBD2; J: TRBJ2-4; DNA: TGTGCCAGCAGCTTGGGACTAGCGGTACTAAACATTCAGTACTTC; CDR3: CASSLGLAVLNIQYF
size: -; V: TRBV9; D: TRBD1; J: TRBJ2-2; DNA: TGTGCCAGCAGCAAACCCGGGACAGGGGGCGCGGACACCGGGGAGCTGTTTTTT; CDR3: CASSKPGTGGADTGELFF
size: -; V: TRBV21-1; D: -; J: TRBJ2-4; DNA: TGTGCCAGCGCCGGACAGGGGGTAAGAAACATTCAGTACTTC; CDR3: CASAGQGVRNIQYF
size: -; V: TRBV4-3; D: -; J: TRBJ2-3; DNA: TGCGCCAGCAGCTGGACAGTAGGAGATACGCAGTATTTT; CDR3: CASSWTVGDTQYF
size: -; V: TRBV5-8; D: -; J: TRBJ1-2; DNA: TGTGCCAGCAGCTTTGCACGACGGCGGGGCTACACCTTC; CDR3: CASSFARRRGYTF
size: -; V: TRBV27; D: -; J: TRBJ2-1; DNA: TGTGCCAGCAGTTTATCGGGGGGATCGGCCTACAATGAGCAGTTCTTC; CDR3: CASSLSGGSAYNEQFF
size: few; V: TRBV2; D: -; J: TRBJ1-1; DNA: TGTGCCAGCAGCCCTCAGGTGAACACTGAAGCTTTCTTT; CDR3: CASSPQVNTEAFF
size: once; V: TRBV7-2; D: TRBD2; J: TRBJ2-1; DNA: TGTGCCAGCAGCCCCTTTAGCGGGGGGGGTTTATCAGAGCAGTTCTTC; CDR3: CASSPFSGGGLSEQFF
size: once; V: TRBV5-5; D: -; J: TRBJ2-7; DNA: TGTGCCAGCAGCTTCGGGGTGGTGGCCGAGCAGTACTTC; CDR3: CASSFGVVAEQYF
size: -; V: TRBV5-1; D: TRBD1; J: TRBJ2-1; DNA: TGCGCCAGCAGCGAGGGACAGGGAGATAGCAATGAGCAGTTCTTC; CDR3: CASSEGQGDSNEQFF
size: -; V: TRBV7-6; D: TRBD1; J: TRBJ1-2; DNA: TGTGCCAGCAGCTTATCACAGGGGGGGCTGAGTGGCTACACCTTC; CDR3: CASSLSQGGLSGYTF
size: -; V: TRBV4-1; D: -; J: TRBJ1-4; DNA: TGCGCCAGCAGCCCCCTGATAGCGGCTGATGAAAAACTGTTTTTT; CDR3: CASSPLIAADEKLFF
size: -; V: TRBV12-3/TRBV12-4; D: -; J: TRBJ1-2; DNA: TGTGCCAGCAGTTTGGCCAGTCGCTATGGCTACACCTTC; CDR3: CASSLASRYGYTF
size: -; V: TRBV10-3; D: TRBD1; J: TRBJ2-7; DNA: TGTGCCACGACAGGGAGCTCCTACGAGCAGTACTTC; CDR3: CATTGSSYEQYF
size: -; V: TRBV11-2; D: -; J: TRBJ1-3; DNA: TGTGCCAGCATCCGAGGGGGAGGCTCTGGAAACACCATATATTTT; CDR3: CASIRGGGSGNTIYF
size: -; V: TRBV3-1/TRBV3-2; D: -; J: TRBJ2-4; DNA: TGTGCCAGCAGCCGCGGGACAGAGAAAAACATTCAGTACTTC; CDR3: CASSRGTEKNIQYF
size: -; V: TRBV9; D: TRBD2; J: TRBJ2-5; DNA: TGTGCCAGCAGCGCCGGAGCGGGGACCAACCAAGAGACCCAGTACTTC; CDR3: CASSAGAGTNQETQYF